What follows describes a single TCR beta chain. What antigen it recognizes has not been identified. One base away there is no much larger clone; base qualities are not given. Including cysteine and phenylalanine, the CDR3 has 17 amino acids. Only the CDR3 portion is preserved as DNA: 51 bases, with reading frame beginning at the first base. CDR1 and CDR2 were assigned from the germline V gene as SGHTS and YDEGEE. The germline V end is reduced by 0 bases and the J end by 5 bases; junction bases left unmatched: 7. Library method: 5' RACE. Sequenced on an Illumina HiSeq 2500. A second PCR of about 7 to 12 cycles was run with a J-beta primer mix and a sample-barcoded 5' primer. A template-switch 5' adaptor carrying 12 random nucleotides introduced a unique molecular identifier onto each TCR beta cDNA molecule. Each sample yielded at least 2.5 million CDR3-containing paired-end reads. All of the RNA was converted into first-strand cDNA using the Mint cDNA synthesis kit, with a TRBC-specific oligonucleotide serving as the primer. Following uracil-DNA glycosylase treatment, all cDNA underwent a first 18-cycle PCR with the universal primers M1SS and BC2_uni_R. The source study handled its data this way. Normalization of each sample was performed by random selection of 1 million high-quality reads, each carrying a distinct molecular identifier. Instead of being binned into consensus sequences, reads with shared molecular identifiers were discarded. CDR3 identification, clonotype clustering and error correction used MiTCR with a Q25 quality threshold and the strictest error-elimination algorithm. A nonparametric unseen species model using Euler transformation provided a lower-bound estimate of total TCR beta diversity. Starting from the raw public reads, TCRdb applied fastp trimming at Q25, assembled clones with MiXCR and retained in-frame beta chains. Each entry merges the rows of one CDR3 protein and shows their most common DNA and genes. What appears here as the V and J calls and clone size reflects TCRdb's work, not the paper's. Present in this sample are about 1.1 million distinct CDR3 sequences, under 40% of which were seen just once. Jointly, the top ten make up roughly 14% of the sample.

Donors were 40 or so systemically healthy Caucasian individuals from Russia aged roughly 6 to 100 years. Each donor gave ten milliliters of peripheral blood, drawn into EDTA-treated Vacutainer tubes. Ficoll-Paque density-gradient centrifugation was used to isolate PBMCs, with at least 6.5 million per sample. Trizol reagent was used to extract total RNA from PBMCs, with at least 5.5 micrograms per sample. Naive CD45RAhigh/CD27high T cell percentages were measured by flow cytometry on a PBMC aliquot from every donor. The entry originates in a study of blood T cells in healthy people across ages (dated by TCRdb to between 2014 and 2017). Background for the entire study: In model experiments, roughly one uniquely barcoded TCR beta cDNA molecule per two T cells was captured by template switching. To track age-related changes in TCR beta repertoire diversity, the study relied on deep sequencing normalized with unique cDNA molecular identifiers. Donors were grouped into four age groups: young (average roughly 16 years), middle-aged (approximately 41), aged (around 60) and long-lived (roughly 80). To avoid experimental bias, donors of different ages were spread randomly across the sequencing lanes. For two donors (one aged 18 to 30 and one aged 80 or older), the study analyzed two additional independent replicas of 1 million unique cDNA reads from the same blood draw.

Findings and caveats that apply to the study as a whole: Total diversity estimates from one million sequenced T cells were considered lower bounds and underestimates. Observed TCR beta diversity per million T cells fell roughly linearly with age, and a significant reduction was already apparent by age approximately 40. Compared with the aged group, the long-lived group had more naive CD4+ T cells, fewer expanded clones and increased TCR diversity, a pattern suggesting age selection. A strong correlation was found between observed TCR beta diversity and the percentage of naive T cells measured by flow cytometry. Bulk unsorted PBMC profiling prevented conclusive comparison of naive and antigen-experienced compartments. Because the CMV infection status of the donors was unknown, age-related changes in expanded clonotypes may potentially have been confounded.

This receptor was taken from a young man in good health. The sequence links TRBV5-8 to TRBJ2-3; 12 central nucleotides agree with TRBD1. The sequencing sample was made of blood. The sequenced DNA is TGTGCCAGCAGCTTGGATTCTGGGACAGGGGGCTTAGATACGCAGTATTTT. Translated, this is CASSLDSGTGGLDTQYF.